This T cell receptor beta chain derives from a study of OX40 agonist ivuxolimab in advanced cancers. Assay: immunoSEQ multiplex PCR; the TCRdb copy retains only in-frame clones and omits some. The sample carries 20,000 to 30,000 clones, approximately 91% recorded once. This CDR3 spans 16 amino acids. Germline loops: CDR1 LNHNV, CDR2 YYDKDF (reference sequence). The ends were cut back, 0 bases at V and 4 bases at J, with 10 bases in the middle. The specimen was CD4+ or CD8+ T cells sorted from blood, collected in a trial of the OX40 agonist ivuxolimab. The source of this sequence is an adult with an advanced solid tumor such as melanoma, head and neck, liver or kidney cancer. The chain combines TRBV15 with TRBJ2-6; D uncertain. CDR3 in amino acids: CATSRDRVRGANVLTF. CDR3 nucleotide sequence: TGTGCCACCAGCAGAGATCGTGTCAGGGGGGCCAACGTCCTGACTTTC.